The entry below describes one T cell receptor beta chain. The antigen is undetermined. After removal of 7 bases from V and 0 bases from J, the junction contained 3 bases not matched to a gene. The CDR3 is 14 amino acids. In germline, CDR1 is SGHVS, CDR2 FQNEAQ. This specimen comes from a study of graft-versus-host responses after intestinal transplantation. The assay was immunoSEQ multiplex PCR, and TCRdb's table has in-frame clones only and misses some. The sample has 70,000 or so clones; over 75% are singletons. Specimen: unstimulated CD4+ T cells sorted from spleen or lymph node cells, collected before transplant. The clonotype was recovered from a human donor who was the organ donor for an intestinal transplant. The chain joins TRBV7-8 to TRBJ1-5, with 7 bases matching TRBD1. The CDR3 sequence: CASNQGDSNQPQHF. In nucleotides, the CDR3 is TGTGCCAGCAACCAGGGGGATAGCAATCAGCCCCAGCATTTT.